Described below is a single T cell receptor (beta chain) sequence and its context. This clonotype showed up just once. The target of this receptor is not known. Within one base of it there is no much larger clone, and no base qualities were kept. Just one read gives weak support. High-throughput TCR beta sequencing profiled peripheral blood CD8+ and CD4+ T cells from healthy donors, Susac syndrome patients and multiple sclerosis patients. The Susac syndrome patients fulfilled recently defined diagnostic criteria for either definite or probable disease. CD8+ TEMRA cells were enriched by FACS, while bulk CD8+ and CD4+ T cells were purified by magnetic negative isolation. Blood was collected in EDTA tubes and processed within 24 hours, with PBMCs isolated through density gradient centrifugation. PBMCs destined for TCR sequencing were cryopreserved in liquid nitrogen and later thawed in a 37 °C water bath. Purity of sorted or isolated CD4+, CD8+ and CD8+ TEMRA cells was at least 90%.

These data belong to a study of CD8 T cells in Susac syndrome (dated by TCRdb to the late 2010s). A note on the overall study: Of the Susac syndrome patients who were sequenced, fewer than 10 were in clinical remission while 5 or 6 had clinically active disease. At the time of blood withdrawal, Susac syndrome patients were either therapy-naive, taking corticosteroids (with some also receiving IVIg), or on IVIg alone. The study used repertoire sequencing to test whether antigen drove CD8+ T cell activation and differentiation in Susac syndrome. Clonality of the CD8+ T cell repertoire was compared between roughly twelve healthy donors, 14 Susac syndrome patients and roughly 16 multiple sclerosis patients. Overall study results and their limits: The TCR sequencing and HLA analysis was acknowledged to have included a relatively small number of individuals. Roughly 15 and five Susac-specific public clones were found in the total CD8+ and CD8+ TEMRA repertoires, respectively. Susac syndrome CD8+ repertoires showed clonal expansion, highest in CD8+ TEMRA cells and greater in clinically active than remitting patients.

RNA was extracted with the RNeasy kit and roughly 0.45 to 1 ug was reverse transcribed using random hexamers. TCR beta CDR3 regions were amplified with the immunoSEQ multiplex PCR assay covering 54 Vbeta and 13 Jbeta segments. Bias from PCR amplification was corrected by using a synthetic template baseline for primer optimization and for computational correction. The authors' analysis ran thus. Reads were assigned to V, D and J genes according to IMGT and analyzed in immunoSEQ Analyzer, with only productive sequences retained. Clonality was computed as one minus Shannon entropy normalized by log2 of the number of productive unique sequences. For each patient and control, public and private clones were evaluated among the 100 most prevalent clones. Clones were defined as Susac-specific when absent from the healthy and MS cohorts, from approximately 970 published viral clones and from other ImmuneACCESS disease sequences. The public reads were reanalyzed by TCRdb: fastp trimming at Q25, MiXCR alignment, in-frame beta chains only. CDR3 protein sequences are deduplicated, and each keeps its most common genes and DNA. These V and J calls rely on TCRdb rather than the paper's analysis. The sample contains 95,000 to 150,000 distinct CDR3 sequences, around 94% of them found a single time. The top ten clones comprise 0.28% of the sample.

CDR1 and CDR2 are read off the germline V gene as SGHRS and YFSETQ. The CDR3 spans 13 residues, from the cysteine through the phenylalanine. Kept here is only the CDR3 DNA, which spans 39 bases and is read in frame from base 1. Trimming removed 9 bases from V and 6 bases from J, leaving 16 bases between the germline ends. The source of this sequence is a human donor with Susac syndrome. Sequenced sample: CD8+ T cells from PBMCs. The chain uses TRBV5-1 and TRBJ1-5; too little of a D gene remains to name it. The DNA sequence follows: TGCGCCAACCGGACGGGTGATAGTCAGCCCCAGCATTTT. Its product reads: CANRTGDSQPQHF. This CDR3, with the reference TRBV5-1 and TRBJ1-5 proteins standing in past its ends, gives the full variable domain KAGVTQTPRYLIKTRGQQVTLSCSPISGHRSVSWYQQTPGQGLQFLFEYFSETQRNKGNFPGRFSGRQFSNSRSEMNVSTLELGDSALYLCANRTGDSQPQHFGDGTRLSIL.